Each of the 7 T cell receptor beta chains below was sequenced from the same sample in a study of monozygotic twins with inflammatory bowel disease. For each CDR3 protein, TCRdb gives one entry from its re-call of the 5' RACE reads, without DNA. The specimen's table records 300,000 to 350,000 distinct CDR3 sequences. The sample consisted of blood. Receptor source: a human donor with ulcerative colitis or Crohn's disease, or a healthy co-twin of an affected twin (not recorded which).

The V call is TRBV12-3 or TRBV12-4, the J call TRBJ1-2. This CDR3 is 15 amino acids long. The CDR3 here is CASSSLRQVGYGYTF.

This chain joins TRBV28 and TRBJ2-3; no DNA is available, so the TRBD2 call from TCRdb remains unchecked. This CDR3 comprises 21 residues. The V gene's germline CDR1 is MDHEN and CDR2 SYDVKM. This CDR3 is CASSLFHRGGLAGGRHDTQYF. The full variable domain, completed using reference TRBV28 and TRBJ2-3, is DVKVTQSSRYLVKRTGEKVFLECVQDMDHENMFWYRQDPGLGLRLIYFSYDVKMKEKGDIPEGYSVSREKKERFSLILESASTNQTSMYLCASSLFHRGGLAGGRHDTQYFGPGTRLTVL.

The chain employs TRBV30 and TRBJ2-2; TCRdb's assignment of TRBD1 cannot be checked, as there is no DNA. Germline V CDR1 and CDR2: GTSNPN, SVGIG (reference sequence). The CDR3 runs to 13 residues. The CDR3 spells CALAGMNTGELFF.

J is TRBJ2-1 and V is TRBV5-1. The CDR3 runs to 14 residues. The germline gives CDR1 SGHRS, CDR2 YFSETQ. The CDR3 region is CASSLERRTPEQFF.

This chain joins TRBV28 and TRBJ2-7; the TRBD1 assignment by TCRdb is unverifiable without DNA. Germline CDR1 reads MDHEN; CDR2 reads SYDVKM. The CDR3 spans 15 residues. CDR3 protein: CASSPDRGELYEQYF. The full variable domain, rest sourced from reference TRBV28 and TRBJ2-7, is DVKVTQSSRYLVKRTGEKVFLECVQDMDHENMFWYRQDPGLGLRLIYFSYDVKMKEKGDIPEGYSVSREKKERFSLILESASTNQTSMYLCASSPDRGELYEQYFGPGTRLTVT.

The chain uses TRBV9 and TRBJ2-7; checking the TCRdb D call of TRBD2 is not possible without DNA. CDR3 size: 13 residues. Germline values: CDR1 SGDLS, CDR2 YYNGEE. The CDR3 loop reads CASSPPGTYEQYF.

This chain uses TRBV6-5 with TRBJ1-5; TCRdb gives TRBD1 as the D gene, but with no DNA this cannot be confirmed. The germline CDR1 and CDR2 sequences are MNHEY and SVGAGI. The CDR3 covers 16 residues. The CDR3: CASSYSGAGGNQPQHF.